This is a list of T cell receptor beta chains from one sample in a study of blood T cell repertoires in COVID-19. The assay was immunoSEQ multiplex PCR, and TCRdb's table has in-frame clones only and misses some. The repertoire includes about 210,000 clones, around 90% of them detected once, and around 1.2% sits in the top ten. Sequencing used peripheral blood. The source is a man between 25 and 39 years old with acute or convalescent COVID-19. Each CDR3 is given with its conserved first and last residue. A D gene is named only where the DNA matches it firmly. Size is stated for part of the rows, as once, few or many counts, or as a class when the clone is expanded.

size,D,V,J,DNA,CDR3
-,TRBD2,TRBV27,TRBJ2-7,TGTGCCAGCAGTCAGCAGGCTAGCGGGTTTTGGGAGCAGTACTTC,CASSQQASGFWEQYF
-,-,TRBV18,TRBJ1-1,TGTGCCAGCTCACCACCGGTAAACAGGGATATTGAAGCTTTCTTT,CASSPPVNRDIEAFF
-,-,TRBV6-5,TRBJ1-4,TGTGCCAGCAGTTACTCAGGGGGAGGGTATGAAAAACTGTTTTTT,CASSYSGGGYEKLFF
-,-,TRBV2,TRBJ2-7,TGTGCCAGCAGCCACTCAGGGCATTACGAGCAGTACTTC,CASSHSGHYEQYF
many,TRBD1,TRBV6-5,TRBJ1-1,TGTGCCAGCAGGACAGGGGTAACCGAAGCTTTCTTT,CASRTGVTEAFF
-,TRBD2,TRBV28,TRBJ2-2,TGTGCCAGCAGTTCGACCGGGAGGGCCCCCGGGGAGCTGTTTTTT,CASSSTGRAPGELFF
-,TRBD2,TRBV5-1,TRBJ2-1,TGCGCCAGCATGAGCGGGAGGGACGTGAGGCAGTTCTTC,CASMSGRDVRQFF
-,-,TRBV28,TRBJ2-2,TGTGCCAGCACCTGGGGCCCCTCGAACACCGGGGAGCTGTTTTTT,CASTWGPSNTGELFF
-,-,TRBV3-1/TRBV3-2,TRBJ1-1,TGTGCCAGCAGCCGTACAGGGAACACTGAAGCTTTCTTT,CASSRTGNTEAFF
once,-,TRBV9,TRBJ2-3,TGTGCCAGCAGCGTAGTTGACATACTCACAGATACGCAGTATTTT,CASSVVDILTDTQYF
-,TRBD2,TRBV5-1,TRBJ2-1,TGCGCCAGCAGCTTCGGACTAGTCGGTTCCCACAATGAGCAGTTCTTC,CASSFGLVGSHNEQFF
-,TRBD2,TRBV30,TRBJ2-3,TGTGCCTGGGTCCCTAGCGGGGTAGGGACAGATACGCAGTATTTT,CAWVPSGVGTDTQYF
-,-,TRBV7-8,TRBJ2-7,TGTGCCAGCAGCCCCCGGGGGACGGGCGAGCAGTACTTC,CASSPRGTGEQYF
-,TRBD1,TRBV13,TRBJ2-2,TGTGCCAGCAGCTATAGGGGGCCGACTACCGGGGAGCTGTTTTTT,CASSYRGPTTGELFF
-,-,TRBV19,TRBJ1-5,TGTGCCAGTAGTATGAGCGGGGGCCGAAGTCAGCCCCAGCATTTT,CASSMSGGRSQPQHF
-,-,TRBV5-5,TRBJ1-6,TGTGCCAGCAGCTTCGAGCGTTCACCCCTCCACTTT,CASSFERSPLHF
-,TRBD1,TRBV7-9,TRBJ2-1,TGTGCCAGCAGCTCCGGACAGGCCAGGTTATTCTTC,CASSSGQARLFF
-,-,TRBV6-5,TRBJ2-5,TGTGCCAGCAGTTATGTGGGCCCCTCCCTTCAGACCCAGTACTTC,CASSYVGPSLQTQYF
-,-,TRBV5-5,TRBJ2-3,TGTGCCAGCAGCTTGGCCCCGACCGCGGGGATTAGGGATACGCAGTATTTT,CASSLAPTAGIRDTQYF
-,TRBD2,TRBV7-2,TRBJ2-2,TGTGCCAGCAGCGCTCTAGCGGGGGCCACCGGGGAGCTGTTTTTT,CASSALAGATGELFF
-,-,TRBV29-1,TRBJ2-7,TGCAGCGTGGGGACTCCTGGAGGGCGCGAGCAGTACTTC,CSVGTPGGREQYF
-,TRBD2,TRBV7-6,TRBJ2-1,TGTGCCAGCAGCTTGGGGGAGGGTAACAATGAGCAGTTCTTC,CASSLGEGNNEQFF
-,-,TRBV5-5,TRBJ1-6,TGTGCCAGCAGCTTGGATGGGACATCACCCCTCCACTTT,CASSLDGTSPLHF
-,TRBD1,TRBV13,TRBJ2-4,TGTGCCAGCAGCTTAGGCCGCGGACAGGGAGGAAACATTCAGTACTTC,CASSLGRGQGGNIQYF
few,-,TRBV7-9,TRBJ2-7,TGTGCCAGCAGCTCCTGGGAGGGGGGCTTCTACGAGCAGTACTTC,CASSSWEGGFYEQYF
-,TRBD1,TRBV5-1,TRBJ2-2,TGCGCCAGCAGCTGGACAGGGGTTCGGCTTGGCTTCCGGGAGCTGTTTTTT,CASSWTGVRLGFRELFF
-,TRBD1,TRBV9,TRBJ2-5,TGTGCCAGCAGCACACCGGGACAGGACCTTCTAGAGACCCAGTACTTC,CASSTPGQDLLETQYF
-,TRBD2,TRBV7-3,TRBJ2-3,TGTGCCAGCAGGATCGCGGGGGGCCCCACAGATACGCAGTATTTT,CASRIAGGPTDTQYF
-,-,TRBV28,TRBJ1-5,TGTGCCAGCAGTTTTGTTCGGGGTCAGCCCCAGCATTTT,CASSFVRGQPQHF
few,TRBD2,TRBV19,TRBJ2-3,TGTGCCAGTAGTGGGGCTAGCGGGAGCTACACAGATACGCAGTATTTT,CASSGASGSYTDTQYF
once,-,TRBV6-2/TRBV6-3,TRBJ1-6,TGTGCCAGCAGTTACCTGCGGTCACCCCTCCACTTT,CASSYLRSPLHF
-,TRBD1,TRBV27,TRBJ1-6,TGTGCCAGCAGCCTAGTAACACAGGGGATTCCACCCCTCCACTTT,CASSLVTQGIPPLHF
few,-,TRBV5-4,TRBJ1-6,TGTGCCAGCAGCTTGGCCGTGCGGCGTGGGGCATTCTCACCCCTCCACTTT,CASSLAVRRGAFSPLHF
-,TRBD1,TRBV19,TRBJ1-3,TGTGCCAGTAGTATAAACGGCAGGGGGACCTCTGGAAACACCATATATTTT,CASSINGRGTSGNTIYF
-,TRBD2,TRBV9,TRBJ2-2,TGTGCCAGCAGCGTTACTAGCGGGAGTAGTCGGACCGGGGAGCTGTTTTTT,CASSVTSGSSRTGELFF
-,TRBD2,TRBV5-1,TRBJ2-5,TGCGCCAGCAGCTTCTTCGGGGGGGCTTCCCAAGAGACCCAGTACTTC,CASSFFGGASQETQYF
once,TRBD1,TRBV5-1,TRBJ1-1,TGCGCCAGCAGCCGGACAGGGGGTCCCACTGAAGCTTTCTTT,CASSRTGGPTEAFF
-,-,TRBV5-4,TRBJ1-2,TGTGCCAGCAGCCCGGGTCCGGGAAAGACGGGGGGCTACACCTTC,CASSPGPGKTGGYTF
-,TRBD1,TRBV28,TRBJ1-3,TGTGCCAGCAGTCCGACAGGGGGCTTTAGCATATATTTT,CASSPTGGFSIYF
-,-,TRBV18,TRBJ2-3,TGTGCCAGTTCAGCGGAGTTTCAAGATACGCAGTATTTT,CASSAEFQDTQYF
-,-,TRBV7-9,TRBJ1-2,TGTGCCAGCAGCCCAGCAGGGGTAGTTACGAACTATGGCTACACCTTC,CASSPAGVVTNYGYTF
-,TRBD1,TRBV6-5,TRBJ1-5,TGTGCCAGCAGTCGGGACAGGGTACAGCCCCAGCATTTT,CASSRDRVQPQHF
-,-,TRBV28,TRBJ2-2,TGTGCCAGCAGTTTGTCGGGTATACTCGGGACCGGGGAGCTGTTTTTT,CASSLSGILGTGELFF
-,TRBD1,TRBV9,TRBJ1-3,TGTGCCAGCAGCGATCGAATACAGGGGGCTGGAAACACCATATATTTT,CASSDRIQGAGNTIYF
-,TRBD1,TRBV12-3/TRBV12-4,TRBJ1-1,TGTGCCACCCGGACAGGGCGCACTGAAGCTTTCTTT,CATRTGRTEAFF